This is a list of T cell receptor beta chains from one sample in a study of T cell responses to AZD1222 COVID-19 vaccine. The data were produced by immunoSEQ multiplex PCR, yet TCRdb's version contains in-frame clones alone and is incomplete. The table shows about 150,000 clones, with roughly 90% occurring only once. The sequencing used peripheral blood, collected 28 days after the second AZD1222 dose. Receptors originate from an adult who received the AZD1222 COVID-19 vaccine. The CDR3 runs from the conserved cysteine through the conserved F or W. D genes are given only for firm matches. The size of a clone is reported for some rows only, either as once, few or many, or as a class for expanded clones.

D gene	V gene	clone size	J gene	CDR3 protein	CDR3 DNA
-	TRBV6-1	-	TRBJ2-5	CASSEQGETQYF	TGTGCCAGCAGTGAACAGGGGGAGACCCAGTACTTC
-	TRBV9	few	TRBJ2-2	CASSPTVPGELFF	TGTGCCAGCAGCCCGACAGTGCCCGGGGAGCTGTTTTTT
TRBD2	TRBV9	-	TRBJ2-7	CASSAGLASSYEQYF	TGTGCCAGCAGCGCCGGACTAGCCTCTTCCTACGAGCAGTACTTC
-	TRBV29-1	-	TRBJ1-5	CSVGHINQPQHF	TGCAGCGTTGGACACATCAATCAGCCCCAGCATTTT
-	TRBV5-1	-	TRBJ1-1	CASSPGGVRVNTEAFF	TGCGCCAGCAGCCCCGGGGGCGTTCGAGTGAACACTGAAGCTTTCTTT
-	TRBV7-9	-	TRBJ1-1	CASSFEGRTEAFF	TGTGCCAGCAGCTTCGAAGGACGAACTGAAGCTTTCTTT
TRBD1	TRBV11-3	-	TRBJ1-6	CASSLGQGNSPLHF	TGTGCCAGCAGCCTCGGACAGGGAAATTCACCCCTCCACTTT
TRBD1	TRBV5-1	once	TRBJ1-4	CASSFAGTGDEKLFF	TGCGCCAGCAGCTTCGCCGGGACAGGGGATGAAAAACTGTTTTTT
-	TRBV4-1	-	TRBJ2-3	CASSVTGTDTQYF	TGCGCCAGCAGCGTTACAGGGACGGATACGCAGTATTTT
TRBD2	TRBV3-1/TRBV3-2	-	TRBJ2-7	CASSQGLAGVEQYF	TGTGCCAGCAGCCAAGGGCTAGCGGGAGTCGAGCAGTACTTC
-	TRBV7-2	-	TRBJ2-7	CASSGRGTLDSTYEQYF	TGTGCCAGCAGCGGTAGGGGGACGCTAGATTCTACCTACGAGCAGTACTTC
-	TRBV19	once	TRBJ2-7	CASSIPGTRRSYEQYF	TGTGCCAGTAGTATCCCAGGGACACGAAGGAGCTACGAGCAGTACTTC
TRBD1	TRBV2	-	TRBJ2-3	CASSVDRGRNTQYF	TGTGCCAGCAGTGTGGACAGGGGGCGGAATACGCAGTATTTT
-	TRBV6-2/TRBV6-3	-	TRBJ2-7	CASSSHRGLAYEQYF	TGTGCCAGCAGTTCCCACAGGGGACTCGCCTACGAGCAGTACTTC
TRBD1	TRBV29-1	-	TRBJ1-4	CSVRQGAEEKLFF	TGCAGCGTGAGACAGGGGGCCGAGGAAAAACTGTTTTTT
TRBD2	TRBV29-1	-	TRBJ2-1	CSVQTSEPLF	TGCAGCGTTCAGACTAGCGAGCCGCTCTTC
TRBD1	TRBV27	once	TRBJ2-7	CASSRTGTGHHEQYF	TGTGCCAGCAGTCGAACCGGGACAGGGCACCACGAGCAGTACTTC
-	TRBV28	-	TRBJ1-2	CATNDYGYTF	TGTGCCACCAACGACTATGGCTACACCTTC
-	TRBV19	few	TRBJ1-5	CAGGGVYNQPQHF	TGTGCCGGGGGAGGGGTTTATAATCAGCCCCAGCATTTT
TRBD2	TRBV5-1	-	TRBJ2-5	CASSLAASGSETQYF	TGCGCCAGCAGCTTGGCGGCTAGCGGGAGTGAGACCCAGTACTTC
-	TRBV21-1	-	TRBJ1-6	CASSNPPSPGTYNSPLHF	TGTGCCAGCAGCAACCCCCCTTCTCCAGGCACCTATAATTCACCCCTCCACTTT
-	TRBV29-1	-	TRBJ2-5	CSVVWLLEETQYF	TGCAGCGTTGTGTGGCTACTCGAAGAGACCCAGTACTTC
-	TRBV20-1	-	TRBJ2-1	CSASGGSSYNEQFF	TGCAGTGCTAGTGGCGGAAGCTCCTACAATGAGCAGTTCTTC
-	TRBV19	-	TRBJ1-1	CASIQLGETDEAFF	TGTGCCAGTATCCAACTAGGGGAGACCGATGAAGCTTTCTTT
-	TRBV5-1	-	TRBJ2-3	CASSLAATSTDTQYF	TGCGCCAGCAGCTTGGCCGCAACTAGCACAGATACGCAGTATTTT
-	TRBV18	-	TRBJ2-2	CASSPDRNTGELFF	TGTGCCAGCTCACCAGACAGAAACACCGGGGAGCTGTTTTTT
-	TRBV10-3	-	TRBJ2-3	CAIRERREATTDTQYF	TGTGCCATCAGGGAGCGCCGGGAAGCGACCACAGATACGCAGTATTTT
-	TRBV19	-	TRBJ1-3	CASSNSGESGNTIYF	TGTGCCAGTAGTAATTCGGGGGAATCAGGAAACACCATATATTTT
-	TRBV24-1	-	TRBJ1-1	CATSRGKGDTEAFF	TGTGCCACCAGTCGGGGTAAGGGGGACACTGAAGCTTTCTTT
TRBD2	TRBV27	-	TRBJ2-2	CASKLAGVMNTGELFF	TGTGCCTCCAAACTAGCGGGAGTTATGAACACCGGGGAGCTGTTTTTT
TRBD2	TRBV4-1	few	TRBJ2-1	CASSPWTSKDNEQFF	TGCGCCAGCAGCCCATGGACTAGTAAAGACAATGAGCAGTTCTTC
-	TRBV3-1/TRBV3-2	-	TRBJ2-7	CASSQDGLTATYEQYF	TGTGCCAGCAGCCAAGACGGGTTGACGGCTACCTACGAGCAGTACTTC
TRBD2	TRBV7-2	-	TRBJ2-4	CASSFPEGLAGNLQYF	TGTGCCAGCAGCTTCCCCGAGGGACTAGCGGGAAACCTTCAGTACTTC
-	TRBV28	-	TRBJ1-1	CASTLKGSAEAFF	TGTGCCAGCACCCTAAAGGGGTCTGCTGAAGCTTTCTTT
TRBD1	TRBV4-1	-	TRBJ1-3	CASGTGFGNTIYF	TGCGCCAGCGGGACAGGGTTCGGAAACACCATATATTTT
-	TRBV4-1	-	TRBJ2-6	CASSQDPLDVGSPGANVLTF	TGCGCCAGCAGCCAAGACCCCCTGGATGTCGGTTCCCCTGGGGCCAACGTCCTGACTTTC
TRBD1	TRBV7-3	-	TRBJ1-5	CASSQGGHQPQHF	TGTGCCAGTTCACAGGGGGGTCATCAGCCCCAGCATTTT
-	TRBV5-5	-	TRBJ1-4	CASSLAGYEDEKLFF	TGTGCCAGCAGCTTGGCAGGGTACGAGGATGAAAAACTGTTTTTT
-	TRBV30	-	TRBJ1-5	CAWSVLGRRQPQHF	TGTGCCTGGAGTGTACTTGGTCGACGGCAGCCCCAGCATTTT
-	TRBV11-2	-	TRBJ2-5	CASSLVGVKETQYF	TGTGCCAGCAGCTTAGTGGGTGTAAAAGAGACCCAGTACTTC
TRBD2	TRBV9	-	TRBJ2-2	CASSVTSGRAGELFF	TGTGCCAGCAGCGTAACTAGCGGGAGGGCCGGGGAGCTGTTTTTT
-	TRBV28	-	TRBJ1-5	CASSSTRKPQHF	TGTGCCAGCAGTTCTACTCGGAAGCCCCAGCATTTT
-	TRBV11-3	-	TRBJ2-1	CASSHIWVKEQFF	TGTGCCAGCAGCCATATCTGGGTGAAGGAGCAGTTCTTC